These T cell receptor beta chains were read from a single sample in a study of blood T cell repertoires in COVID-19. The data were produced by immunoSEQ multiplex PCR, yet TCRdb's version contains in-frame clones alone and is incomplete. The table has 150,000 or so clones, about 85% seen once. The sequenced sample consisted of peripheral blood. These TCRs come from a human donor in a cohort sampled during active COVID-19. Each CDR3 is given with its conserved first and last residue. D genes are given only for firm matches. Clone size, where shown, is once, few, many, or a class for clones that have expanded.

cdr3_length,v_call,d_call,j_call,clone_size,cdr3_aa,cdr3_nt
13,TRBV25-1,-,TRBJ2-7,-,CASSSLGHTEQYF,TGTGCCAGCAGTTCGCTAGGTCACACCGAGCAGTACTTC
15,TRBV7-2,-,TRBJ1-5,-,CASSLGGDRNQPQHF,TGTGCCAGCAGCTTAGGAGGCGATCGAAATCAGCCCCAGCATTTT
15,TRBV27,-,TRBJ2-5,once,CASSLIPGHQETQYF,TGTGCCAGCAGCCTTATTCCGGGACATCAAGAGACCCAGTACTTC
14,TRBV28,-,TRBJ1-6,-,CASSGGQNNSPLHF,TGTGCCAGCAGTGGGGGACAAAATAATTCACCCCTCCACTTT
16,TRBV9,-,TRBJ2-1,-,CASSVTAGSSYNEQFF,TGTGCCAGCAGCGTAACGGCGGGTTCCTCCTACAATGAGCAGTTCTTC
14,TRBV7-8,-,TRBJ1-6,once,CASNDGRGNSPLHF,TGTGCCAGCAACGATGGGAGGGGGAATTCACCCCTCCACTTT
13,TRBV6-2/TRBV6-3,-,TRBJ2-7,-,CASSAGGRDEQYF,TGTGCCAGCAGTGCCGGGGGACGGGACGAGCAGTACTTC
11,TRBV6-2/TRBV6-3,-,TRBJ2-7,few,CASSDFGQQYF,TGTGCCAGCAGTGACTTCGGTCAGCAGTACTTC
17,TRBV7-2,TRBD1,TRBJ1-2,once,CASSPTGQGAQLNGYTF,TGTGCCAGCAGCCCTACCGGACAGGGGGCGCAATTAAATGGCTACACCTTC
12,TRBV12-3/TRBV12-4,-,TRBJ1-5,-,CASSFSDQPQHF,TGTGCCAGCAGTTTCAGCGATCAGCCCCAGCATTTT
16,TRBV15,TRBD1,TRBJ2-7,-,CATSRGHATGGYEQYF,TGTGCCACCAGCAGAGGCCATGCGACAGGGGGGTACGAGCAGTACTTC
15,TRBV13,TRBD2,TRBJ2-1,-,CASSQKRELGNEQFF,TGTGCCAGCAGCCAAAAGCGGGAGTTGGGGAATGAGCAGTTCTTC
15,TRBV24-1,-,TRBJ2-7,-,CATSDPGQGLYEQYF,TGTGCCACCAGTGATCCCGGACAGGGACTATACGAGCAGTACTTC
13,TRBV6-1,-,TRBJ2-7,-,CASSEPGKYEQYF,TGTGCCAGCAGTGAACCCGGGAAATACGAGCAGTACTTC
13,TRBV30,-,TRBJ2-7,-,CAWSAGASYEQYF,TGTGCCTGGAGTGCAGGGGCTAGCTACGAGCAGTACTTC
14,TRBV18,-,TRBJ1-1,-,CASSSGQLSTEAFF,TGTGCCAGCTCAAGTGGACAGTTGAGCACTGAAGCTTTCTTT
15,TRBV28,-,TRBJ1-6,-,CASSLQGPNNSPLHF,TGTGCCAGCAGTTTACAGGGTCCAAATAATTCACCCCTCCACTTT
15,TRBV9,TRBD2,TRBJ2-7,-,CASSVAGGLSYEQYF,TGTGCCAGCAGCGTGGCGGGAGGCCTCTCCTACGAGCAGTACTTC
16,TRBV28,TRBD1,TRBJ2-7,once,CASSPMGQGGRYEQYF,TGTGCCAGCAGCCCAATGGGACAAGGGGGCCGCTACGAGCAGTACTTC
16,TRBV5-1,-,TRBJ2-2,-,CASSLTGTANTGELFF,TGCGCCAGCAGCTTAACGGGGACTGCGAACACCGGGGAGCTGTTTTTT
14,TRBV19,-,TRBJ2-1,-,CASSTPIRDNEQFF,TGTGCCAGTTCTACTCCGATCCGGGACAATGAGCAGTTCTTC
13,TRBV19,-,TRBJ2-5,few,CASKPTGRETQYF,TGTGCCAGTAAACCTACAGGGCGGGAGACCCAGTACTTC
17,TRBV6-1,-,TRBJ2-4,-,CASSESLATSGKNIQYF,TGTGCCAGCAGTGAGTCCCTAGCTACATCGGGCAAAAACATTCAGTACTTC
19,TRBV19,TRBD1,TRBJ1-3,-,CASSIRDREHFGSGNTIYF,TGTGCCAGTAGTATAAGGGACAGGGAACACTTCGGCTCTGGAAACACCATATATTTT